A single TCR beta chain is shown here with its context. Its antigen remains unidentified. The entry originates in a study of T cell repertoires in aging, cancer and after chemotherapy. Study-level findings and limits: Untreated cancer patients had significantly lower blood TCR diversity than age-matched healthy donors.

Germline CDR1 LNHDA, CDR2 SQIVND (reference sequence). This CDR3 is 15 amino acids long. V lost 4 bases to trimming and J lost 1 base; unmatched junction nucleotides: 6. A mixed TRB-A/B primer pool amplified rearranged TRB by multiplex touch-down PCR. MiXCR, applied by TCRdb to the multiplex PCR reads, yields one record per CDR3 protein. Of roughly 5,000 distinct CDR3 sequences listed, around 65% are singletons. Amplification of TCR beta used genomic DNA extracted from peripheral blood. The specimen sequenced was blood. The receptor comes from a human donor with a solid tumor. The gene calls are TRBV19 and TRBJ2-7, with 8 nucleotides matching TRBD2. CDR3 in amino acids: CASSRDSGSSYEQYF. In nucleotides, the CDR3 is TGTGCCAGTAGTAGAGACAGCGGGAGTTCCTACGAGCAGTACTTC.